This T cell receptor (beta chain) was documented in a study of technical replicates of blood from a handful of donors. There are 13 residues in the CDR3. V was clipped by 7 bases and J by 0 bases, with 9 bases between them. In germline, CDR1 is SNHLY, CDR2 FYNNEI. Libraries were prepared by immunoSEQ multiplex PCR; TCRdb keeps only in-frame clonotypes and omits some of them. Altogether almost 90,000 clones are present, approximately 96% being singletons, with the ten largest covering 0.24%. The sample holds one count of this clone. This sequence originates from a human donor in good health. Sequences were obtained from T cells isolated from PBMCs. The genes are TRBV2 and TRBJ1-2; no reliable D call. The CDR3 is CASTRSPNYGYTF. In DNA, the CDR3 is TGTGCCAGCACGCGAAGCCCTAACTATGGCTACACCTTC.